The present T cell receptor beta chain was sequenced within a study of cytomegalovirus exposure and HLA in healthy donors. Only one count was recorded for this clone. Germline V gene data show CDR1 as SGDLS and CDR2 as YYNGEE. This CDR3 comprises 17 residues. The V gene end was trimmed by 0 bases and the J gene end by 9 bases; junction bases not matched to a gene: 11. PCR involved 60 Vbeta and 13 Jbeta primers. Measured with immunoSEQ multiplex PCR; TCRdb has only the in-frame clones, and not every one. Of 95,000 to 150,000 clones in the sample, around 66% were seen once. The rearrangement joins TRBV9 to TRBJ1-6, with 8 bases aligning to TRBD1. This TCR was sampled from a woman aged 35 to 49 in good health and CMV-seropositive. The specimen was PBMCs. The CDR3, as DNA: TGTGCCAGCAGCGTAGCCCCCTGGACAGGGCAGACTTCACCCCTCCACTTT. It encodes CASSVAPWTGQTSPLHF.